Listed below are T cell receptor beta chains from one sample, sequenced in a study of CD8+ T cells in alopecia areata. The repertoire was sequenced with immunoSEQ multiplex PCR; TCRdb's copy has only in-frame clones and lacks some. The table shows fewer than 25,000 clones, with 50% to 70% occurring only once. The material was skin, obtained at week 4, from a patient treated with tofacitinib. The receptors shown here come from a human donor with alopecia areata. CDR3s include the opening cysteine and the closing phenylalanine or tryptophan. Each record gives: V gene, D gene, clone size, J gene, CDR3 length, CDR3 protein, CDR3 DNA. The D gene is left open where the match is weak. Clone size, where shown, is once, few, many, or a class for clones that have expanded.

V gene: TRBV5-1; D gene: .; clone size: .; J gene: TRBJ1-1; CDR3 length: 11; CDR3 protein: CASSEATEAFF; CDR3 DNA: TGCGCCAGCAGCGAGGCCACTGAAGCTTTCTTT
V gene: TRBV11-2; D gene: .; clone size: few; J gene: TRBJ1-1; CDR3 length: 15; CDR3 protein: CASSLEGIRNTEAFF; CDR3 DNA: TGTGCCAGCAGCTTAGAGGGGATAAGGAACACTGAAGCTTTCTTT
V gene: TRBV5-4; D gene: .; clone size: medium-sized; J gene: TRBJ2-2; CDR3 length: 14; CDR3 protein: CASSLTGDTGELFF; CDR3 DNA: TGTGCCAGCAGCTTGACGGGGGACACCGGGGAGCTGTTTTTT
V gene: TRBV7-2; D gene: TRBD1; clone size: .; J gene: TRBJ1-1; CDR3 length: 17; CDR3 protein: CASSLAGTEYMNTEAFF; CDR3 DNA: TGTGCCAGCAGCTTAGCCGGGACAGAATACATGAACACTGAAGCTTTCTTT
V gene: TRBV5-1; D gene: .; clone size: few; J gene: TRBJ2-1; CDR3 length: 17; CDR3 protein: CASSLTTGRGQLPEQFF; CDR3 DNA: TGCGCCAGCAGCTTGACCACGGGGCGGGGGCAGTTACCCGAGCAGTTCTTC
V gene: TRBV29-1; D gene: TRBD2; clone size: .; J gene: TRBJ2-3; CDR3 length: 13; CDR3 protein: CSGLAGGRGTQYF; CDR3 DNA: TGCAGCGGCCTAGCGGGGGGGCGGGGTACGCAGTATTTT
V gene: TRBV29-1; D gene: TRBD1; clone size: once; J gene: TRBJ1-1; CDR3 length: 15; CDR3 protein: CSVMGAGGGNTEAFF; CDR3 DNA: TGCAGCGTTATGGGGGCAGGGGGTGGGAACACTGAAGCTTTCTTT
V gene: TRBV10-3; D gene: .; clone size: few; J gene: TRBJ1-2; CDR3 length: 14; CDR3 protein: CAISESGGMDGYTF; CDR3 DNA: TGTGCCATCAGTGAGTCAGGGGGAATGGATGGCTACACCTTC
V gene: TRBV29-1; D gene: .; clone size: .; J gene: TRBJ2-5; CDR3 length: 12; CDR3 protein: CSVEESQETQYF; CDR3 DNA: TGCAGCGTTGAGGAGTCCCAAGAGACCCAGTACTTC
V gene: TRBV10-3; D gene: .; clone size: once; J gene: TRBJ1-3; CDR3 length: 15; CDR3 protein: CAIRPGHSSGNTIYF; CDR3 DNA: TGTGCCATCAGGCCGGGACACAGCTCTGGAAACACCATATATTTT
V gene: TRBV15; D gene: .; clone size: .; J gene: TRBJ1-3; CDR3 length: 14; CDR3 protein: CATSRDRQGNTIYF; CDR3 DNA: TGTGCCACCAGCAGAGACCGGCAGGGAAACACCATATATTTT
V gene: TRBV5-5; D gene: TRBD1; clone size: few; J gene: TRBJ2-2; CDR3 length: 16; CDR3 protein: CASSLDHTGGTGELFF; CDR3 DNA: TGTGCCAGCAGCTTGGATCATACAGGGGGCACCGGGGAGCTGTTTTTT
V gene: TRBV4-3; D gene: .; clone size: .; J gene: TRBJ2-5; CDR3 length: 15; CDR3 protein: CASSQDHTGLETQYF; CDR3 DNA: TGCGCCAGCAGCCAAGATCATACAGGGCTGGAGACCCAGTACTTC
V gene: TRBV4-3; D gene: .; clone size: .; J gene: TRBJ1-2; CDR3 length: 15; CDR3 protein: CASSRYQQGLYGYTF; CDR3 DNA: TGCGCCAGCAGCCGATATCAACAGGGATTGTATGGCTACACCTTC
V gene: TRBV11-2; D gene: .; clone size: once; J gene: TRBJ2-2; CDR3 length: 16; CDR3 protein: CASSLAGYGNTGELFF; CDR3 DNA: TGTGCCAGCAGCTTAGCCGGGTACGGAAACACCGGGGAGCTGTTTTTT
V gene: TRBV5-1; D gene: TRBD1; clone size: .; J gene: TRBJ1-1; CDR3 length: 16; CDR3 protein: CASSSAGGGGSTEAFF; CDR3 DNA: TGCGCCAGCAGCTCAGCAGGGGGCGGAGGCAGCACTGAAGCTTTCTTT
V gene: TRBV7-2; D gene: .; clone size: once; J gene: TRBJ1-1; CDR3 length: 13; CDR3 protein: CASSSTPGLEAFF; CDR3 DNA: TGTGCCAGCAGCTCCACCCCAGGGCTTGAAGCTTTCTTT
V gene: TRBV6-1; D gene: .; clone size: .; J gene: TRBJ2-7; CDR3 length: 12; CDR3 protein: CASGQEGRGQYF; CDR3 DNA: TGTGCCAGCGGCCAGGAGGGCCGGGGGCAGTACTTC
V gene: TRBV7-9; D gene: .; clone size: medium-sized; J gene: TRBJ1-2; CDR3 length: 13; CDR3 protein: CASSRDGRDGYTF; CDR3 DNA: TGTGCCAGCAGCCGGGACGGCCGGGATGGCTACACCTTC
V gene: TRBV4-1; D gene: .; clone size: few; J gene: TRBJ1-2; CDR3 length: 12; CDR3 protein: CASSPGGLPINF; CDR3 DNA: TGCGCCAGCAGCCCGGGAGGGCTCCCAATAAACTTC
V gene: TRBV27; D gene: .; clone size: once; J gene: TRBJ1-2; CDR3 length: 13; CDR3 protein: CATQGTTGVGYTF; CDR3 DNA: TGTGCCACTCAGGGAACCACTGGGGTTGGCTACACCTTC
V gene: TRBV21-1; D gene: .; clone size: .; J gene: TRBJ1-2; CDR3 length: 16; CDR3 protein: CASSKRQGPLQYGYTF; CDR3 DNA: TGTGCCAGCAGCAAACGCCAGGGGCCTCTACAGTATGGCTACACCTTC
V gene: TRBV7-9; D gene: .; clone size: .; J gene: TRBJ2-3; CDR3 length: 16; CDR3 protein: CASSSGLSSLLDTQYF; CDR3 DNA: TGTGCCAGCAGCTCTGGCTTATCGTCTCTTCTGGATACGCAGTATTTT
V gene: TRBV29-1; D gene: .; clone size: .; J gene: TRBJ1-2; CDR3 length: 13; CDR3 protein: CSVRQPDDYGYTF; CDR3 DNA: TGCAGCGTTCGACAGCCGGATGACTATGGCTACACCTTC
V gene: TRBV28; D gene: .; clone size: .; J gene: TRBJ2-4; CDR3 length: 17; CDR3 protein: CASTTRSGWGPKNIQYF; CDR3 DNA: TGTGCCAGCACCACCAGGTCGGGTTGGGGCCCTAAAAACATTCAGTACTTC
V gene: TRBV29-1; D gene: .; clone size: .; J gene: TRBJ1-1; CDR3 length: 14; CDR3 protein: CSVESETVNTEAFF; CDR3 DNA: TGCAGCGTTGAATCGGAGACAGTGAACACTGAAGCTTTCTTT